This T cell receptor (beta chain) is drawn from a study of blood T cells in healthy people across ages. Using a J-beta primer mix together with a sample-barcoded 5' primer, a second PCR was run for roughly 7 to 11 cycles. TCRdb re-called the 5' RACE reads with MiXCR, one entry per CDR3 protein. This sample has more than 450,000 distinct CDR3 sequences, with about 26% found just once. Trimming left V 5 bases short and J 12 bases short, with 13 bases between. Germline values: CDR1 SQVTM, CDR2 ANQGSEA. This CDR3 is 10 amino acids long. This clonotype was detected a few times. These data also formed part of another study, on T cells of mothers and their children. As reported in that work: T cell clones that were persistent and microchimeric went undetected.

This clonotype originated in a boy aged 2 to 10 in good health. Material: blood. V usage is TRBV29-1 and J usage is TRBJ1-2, with D maybe TRBD1 (5 bases). The CDR3 sequence: CSVLGHFHTF. For the CDR3, the DNA is TGCAGCGTTCTCGGACACTTCCACACCTTC.